This T cell receptor (beta chain) was sequenced during a study of cytomegalovirus exposure and HLA in healthy donors. Across the study: The roughly 700 first-cohort repertoires shared a platform with the 120 or so validation repertoires, as reported in a later analysis.

Comment on this clone: Its antigen is as yet unknown.

The CDR3 totals 14 residues. CDR1 is MNHEY and CDR2 is SMNVEV in the germline V gene (reference sequence). V lost 2 bases and J 0 bases, leaving 7 bases between the germline ends. The donors were part of the validation cohort, which consisted of under 150 subjects and was separate from the first cohort of hundreds of subjects. The table came from immunoSEQ multiplex PCR; TCRdb's copy has only in-frame clones and leaves some out. The sample gives some 110,000 clones, about 88% of which show up once; 1.8% is in the top ten. Study-wide findings and caveats: The dataset shows that most TCR sequences were rare, while some public TCRs occurred in many donors.

The sequenced sample consisted of PBMCs. The origin of this receptor is a woman aged 18-29 years in good health and CMV-seropositive. The rearrangement links TRBV27 to TRBJ1-1; the D is unclear. CDR3 protein: CASSLTNMNTEAFF. DNA for the CDR3: TGTGCCAGCAGTTTAACAAACATGAACACTGAAGCTTTCTTT.